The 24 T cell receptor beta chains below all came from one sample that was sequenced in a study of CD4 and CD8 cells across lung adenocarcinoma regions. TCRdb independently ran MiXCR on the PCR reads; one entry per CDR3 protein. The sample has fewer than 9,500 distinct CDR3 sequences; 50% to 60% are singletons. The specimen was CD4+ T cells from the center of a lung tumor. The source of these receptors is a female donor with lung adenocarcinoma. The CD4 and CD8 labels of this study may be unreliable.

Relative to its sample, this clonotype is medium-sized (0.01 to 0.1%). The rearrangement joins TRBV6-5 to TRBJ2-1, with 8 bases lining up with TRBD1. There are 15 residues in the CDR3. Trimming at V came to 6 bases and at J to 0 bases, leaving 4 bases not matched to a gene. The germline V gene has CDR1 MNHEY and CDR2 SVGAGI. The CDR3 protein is CASRPTGGSYNEQFF. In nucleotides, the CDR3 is TGTGCCAGCAGACCCACAGGGGGCTCCTACAATGAGCAGTTCTTC.

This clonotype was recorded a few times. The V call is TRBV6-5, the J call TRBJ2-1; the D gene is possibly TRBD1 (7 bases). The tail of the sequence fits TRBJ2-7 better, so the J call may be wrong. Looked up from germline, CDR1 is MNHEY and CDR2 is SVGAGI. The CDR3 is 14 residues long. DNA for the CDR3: TGTGCCAGCAGTTACGCGGGGACAGTCTACGAGCAGTACTTC. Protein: CASSYAGTVYEQYF.

DNA for the CDR3: TGTGCCAGCACCAACCCCGGGACAAACACTGAAGCTTTCTTT. This sequence encodes CASTNPGTNTEAFF. This chain connects TRBV5-4 to TRBJ1-1; D may be TRBD1 (6 bases). In germline, CDR1 is SGHNT, CDR2 YYREEE (reference sequence). Trimming stripped 6 bases from V and 2 bases from J, with 14 bases between. The CDR3 sequence is 14 residues long.

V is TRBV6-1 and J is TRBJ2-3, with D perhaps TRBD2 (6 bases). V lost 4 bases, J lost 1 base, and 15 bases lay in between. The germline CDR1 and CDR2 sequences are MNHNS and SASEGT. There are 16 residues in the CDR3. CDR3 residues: CASSATGRRGTDTQYF. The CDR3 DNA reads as TGTGCCAGCAGTGCCACCGGGAGAAGGGGCACAGATACGCAGTATTTT.

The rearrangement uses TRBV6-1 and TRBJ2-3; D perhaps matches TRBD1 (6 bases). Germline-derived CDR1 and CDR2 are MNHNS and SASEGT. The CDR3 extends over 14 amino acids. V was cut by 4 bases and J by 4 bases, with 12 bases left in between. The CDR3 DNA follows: TGTGCCAGCAGTGCTAGGGGGTGGGCAGATACGCAGTATTTT. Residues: CASSARGWADTQYF.

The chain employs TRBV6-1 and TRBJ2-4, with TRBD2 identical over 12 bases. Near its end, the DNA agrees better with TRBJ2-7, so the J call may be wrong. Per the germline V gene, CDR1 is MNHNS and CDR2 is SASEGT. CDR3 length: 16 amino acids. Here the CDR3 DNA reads TGTGCCAGCAGCCGAGGACTAGCGGGGAGCTCCTACGAGCAGTACTTC. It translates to CASSRGLAGSSYEQYF.

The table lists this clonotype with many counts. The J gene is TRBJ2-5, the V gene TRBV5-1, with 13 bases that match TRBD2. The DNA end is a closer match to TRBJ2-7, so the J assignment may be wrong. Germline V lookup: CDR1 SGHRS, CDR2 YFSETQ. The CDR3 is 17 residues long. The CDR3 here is CASSQGTSGTISYEQYF. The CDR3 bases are TGCGCCAGCAGCCAGGGGACTAGCGGGACAATATCCTACGAGCAGTACTTC.

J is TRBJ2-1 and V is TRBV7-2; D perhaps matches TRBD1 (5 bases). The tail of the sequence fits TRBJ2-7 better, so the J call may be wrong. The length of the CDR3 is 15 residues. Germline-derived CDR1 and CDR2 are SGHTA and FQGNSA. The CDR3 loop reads CASSPLYGAYNEQYF. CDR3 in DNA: TGTGCCAGCAGCCCTTTGTATGGGGCCTACAATGAGCAGTACTTC.

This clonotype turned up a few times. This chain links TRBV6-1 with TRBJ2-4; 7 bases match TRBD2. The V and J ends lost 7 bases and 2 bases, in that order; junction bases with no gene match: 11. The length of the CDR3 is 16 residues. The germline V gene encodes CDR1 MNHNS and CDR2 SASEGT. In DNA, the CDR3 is TGTGCCAGCAAGGGAGGGGCGGGGTTGACCAAAAACATTCAGTACTTC. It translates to CASKGGAGLTKNIQYF.

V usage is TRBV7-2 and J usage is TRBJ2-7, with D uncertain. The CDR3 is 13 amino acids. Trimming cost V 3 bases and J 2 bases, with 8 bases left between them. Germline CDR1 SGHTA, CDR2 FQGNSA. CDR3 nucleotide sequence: TGTGCCAGCAGCTTTACTGGTCCCTACGAGCAGTACTTC. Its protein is CASSFTGPYEQYF.

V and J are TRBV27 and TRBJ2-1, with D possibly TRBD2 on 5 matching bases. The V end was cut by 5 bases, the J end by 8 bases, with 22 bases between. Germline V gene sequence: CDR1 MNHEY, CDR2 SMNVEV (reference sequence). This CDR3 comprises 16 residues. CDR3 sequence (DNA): TGTGCCAGCAGTCCCCTCCGGGAACCAACCTGGGATGAGCAGTTCTTC. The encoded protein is CASSPLREPTWDEQFF.

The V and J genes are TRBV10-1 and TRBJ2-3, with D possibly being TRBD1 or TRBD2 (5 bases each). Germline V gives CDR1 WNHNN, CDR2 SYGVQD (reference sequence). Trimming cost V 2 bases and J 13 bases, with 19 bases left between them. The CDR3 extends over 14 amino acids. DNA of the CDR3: TGCGCCAGCAGTGAGGGCCGAGACCGAGGGACCAAGTATTTT. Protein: CASSEGRDRGTKYF.

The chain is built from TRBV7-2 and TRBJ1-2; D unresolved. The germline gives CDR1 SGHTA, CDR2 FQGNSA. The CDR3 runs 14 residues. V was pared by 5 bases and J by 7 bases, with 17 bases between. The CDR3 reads CASSPGAGTSGYTF. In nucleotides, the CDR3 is TGTGCCAGCAGCCCCGGAGCGGGCACGTCTGGCTACACCTTC.

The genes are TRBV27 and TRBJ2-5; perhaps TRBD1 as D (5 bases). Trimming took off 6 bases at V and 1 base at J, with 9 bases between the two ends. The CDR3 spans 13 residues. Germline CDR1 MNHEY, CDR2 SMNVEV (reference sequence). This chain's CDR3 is CASRQGGQETQYF. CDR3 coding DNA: TGTGCCAGCAGGCAGGGTGGCCAAGAGACCCAGTACTTC.

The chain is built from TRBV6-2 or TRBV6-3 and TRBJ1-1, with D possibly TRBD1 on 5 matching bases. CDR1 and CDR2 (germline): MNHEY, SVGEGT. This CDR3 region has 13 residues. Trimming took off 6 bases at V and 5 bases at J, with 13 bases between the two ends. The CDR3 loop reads CASSSGTWTEAFF. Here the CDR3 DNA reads TGTGCCAGCAGCTCCGGGACTTGGACTGAAGCTTTCTTT.

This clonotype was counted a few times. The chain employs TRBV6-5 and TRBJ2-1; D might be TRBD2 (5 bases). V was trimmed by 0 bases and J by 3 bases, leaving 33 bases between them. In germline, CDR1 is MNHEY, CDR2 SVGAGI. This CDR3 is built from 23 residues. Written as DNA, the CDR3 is TGTGCCAGCAGTTACTCGATTTTGTCGAGGGCACCATTCACCCCTAAGATCTACAATGAGCAGTTCTTC. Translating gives CASSYSILSRAPFTPKIYNEQFF.

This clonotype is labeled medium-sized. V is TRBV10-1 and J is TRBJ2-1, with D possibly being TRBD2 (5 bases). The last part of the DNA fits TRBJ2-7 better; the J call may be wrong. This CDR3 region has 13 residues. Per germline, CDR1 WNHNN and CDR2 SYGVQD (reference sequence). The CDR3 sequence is CASSESAGSEQYF. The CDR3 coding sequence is TGCGCCAGCAGTGAGTCGGCGGGCTCAGAGCAGTACTTC.

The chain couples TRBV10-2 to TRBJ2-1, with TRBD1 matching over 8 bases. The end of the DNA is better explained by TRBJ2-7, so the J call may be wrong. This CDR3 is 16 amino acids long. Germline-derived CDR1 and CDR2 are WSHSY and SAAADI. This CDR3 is CASSESQGTGDYEQYF. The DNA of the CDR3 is TGCGCCAGCAGTGAGTCTCAAGGGACAGGAGATTACGAGCAGTACTTC.

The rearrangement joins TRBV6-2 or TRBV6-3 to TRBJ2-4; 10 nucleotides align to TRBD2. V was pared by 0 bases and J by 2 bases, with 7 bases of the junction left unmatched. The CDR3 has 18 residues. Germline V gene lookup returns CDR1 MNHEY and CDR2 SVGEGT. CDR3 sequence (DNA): TGTGCCAGCAGTTACTCTGCTAGCGGGAGTAGGTCCAAAAACATTCAGTACTTC. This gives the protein CASSYSASGSRSKNIQYF.

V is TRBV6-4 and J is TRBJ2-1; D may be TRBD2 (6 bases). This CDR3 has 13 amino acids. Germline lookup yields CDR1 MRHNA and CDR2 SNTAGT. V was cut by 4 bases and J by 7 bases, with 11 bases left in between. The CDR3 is CASSVVRGNEQFF. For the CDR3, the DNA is TGTGCCAGCAGTGTAGTCCGGGGGAATGAGCAGTTCTTC.

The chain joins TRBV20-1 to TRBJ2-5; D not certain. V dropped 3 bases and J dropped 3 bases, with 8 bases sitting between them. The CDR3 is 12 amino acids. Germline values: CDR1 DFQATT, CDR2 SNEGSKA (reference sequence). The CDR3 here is CSARFSKETQYF. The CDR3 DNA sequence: TGCAGTGCTAGGTTCTCCAAAGAGACCCAGTACTTC.

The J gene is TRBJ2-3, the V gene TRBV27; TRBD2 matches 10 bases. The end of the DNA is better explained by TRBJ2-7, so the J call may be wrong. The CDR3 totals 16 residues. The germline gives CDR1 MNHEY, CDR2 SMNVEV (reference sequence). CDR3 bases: TGTGCCAGCGGGGGTCTCGTAGCGGGGGGCACAGATACGCAGTACTTC. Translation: CASGGLVAGGTDTQYF.

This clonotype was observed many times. CDR3 loop: CASSDGGLGLYNEQFF. In nucleotides, the CDR3 is TGTGCCAGCAGCGACGGGGGGTTGGGACTCTACAATGAGCAGTTCTTC. The genes are TRBV6-2 or TRBV6-3 and TRBJ2-1; the match to TRBD2 covers 7 bases. The CDR3 length is 16 residues. The germline gives CDR1 MNHEY, CDR2 SVGEGT. The junction had 11 bases not matched to a gene; V was cut back by 6 bases and J by 3 bases.

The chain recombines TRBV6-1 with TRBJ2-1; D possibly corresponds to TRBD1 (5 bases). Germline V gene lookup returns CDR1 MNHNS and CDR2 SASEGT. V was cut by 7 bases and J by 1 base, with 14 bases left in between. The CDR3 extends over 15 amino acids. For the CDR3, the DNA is TGTGCCAGCACCCTAGGGGCAGGATCCTACAATGAGCAGTTCTTC. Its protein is CASTLGAGSYNEQFF.